This T cell receptor beta chain came from a study of graft-versus-host responses after intestinal transplantation. The V and J ends lost 2 bases and 4 bases, in that order; junction bases with no gene match: 1. The CDR3 extends over 14 amino acids. Looked up from germline, CDR1 is MNHEY and CDR2 is SMNVEV (reference sequence). TCRdb keeps only in-frame clones here, not all; method: immunoSEQ multiplex PCR. The table records about 9,800 clones, under 95% of them present only once. Sequencing was performed on PBMCs, taken roughly 44 days after intestinal transplant. This TCR was recovered from a human patient who received an intestinal transplant, so some T cells may come from the graft donor. The chain recombines TRBV27 with TRBJ2-3, with TRBD2 matching 9 bases. The CDR3 here is CASSLAGGPDTQYF. Written as DNA, the CDR3 is TGTGCCAGCAGTTTAGCGGGAGGGCCAGATACGCAGTATTTT.